This TCR beta chain was sequenced for a study of cytomegalovirus exposure and HLA in healthy donors. This CDR3 has 16 amino acids. Trimming cost V 6 bases and J 2 bases; bases outside gene matches: 13. The germline gives CDR1 LGHNT, CDR2 FRNRAP. Notes on this clone: Other DNA sequences of this sample code for an identical CDR3.

PCR involved 60 Vbeta and 13 Jbeta primers. TCRdb keeps only in-frame clones here, not all; method: immunoSEQ multiplex PCR. The table for this sample gives 160,000 or so clones. The genes are TRBV12-5 and TRBJ2-7, with TRBD1 matching over 7 bases. Sequencing was carried out using PBMCs. The origin of this receptor is a man aged 25 to 40 in good health and CMV-seronegative. The CDR3 DNA sequence: TGTGCTAGTGGCTTTGGGACCGACAGGGTGCCCTACGAGCAGTACTTC. Its protein is CASGFGTDRVPYEQYF. Filled out from reference TRBV12-5 and TRBJ2-7, the complete variable domain reads DARVTQTPRHKVTEMGQEVTMRCQPILGHNTVFWYRQTMMQGLELLAYFRNRAPLDDSGMPKDRFSAEMPDATLATLKIQPSEPRDSAVYFCASGFGTDRVPYEQYFGPGTRLTVT.